This T cell receptor (beta chain) comes out of a study of blood T cell repertoires in COVID-19. The CDR3 contains 15 residues. This clone showed up just once. Clones were sequenced by immunoSEQ multiplex PCR, and TCRdb holds only the in-frame ones, with some missing. This table has about 310,000 clones, 87% appearing once. The sequenced sample was PBMCs or T cells enriched from blood (not recorded which). The TCR was taken from a woman under 30 who had recovered from COVID-19. This chain uses TRBV21-1 with TRBJ2-5; no DNA check was done on the table's D call, TRBD1. TRBV21-1 is annotated as a pseudogene. The chain's CDR3 is CASSNRRRTGETQYF. The DNA for the CDR3 is TGTGCCAGCAGCAATCGGAGGCGGACAGGGGAGACCCAGTACTTC.